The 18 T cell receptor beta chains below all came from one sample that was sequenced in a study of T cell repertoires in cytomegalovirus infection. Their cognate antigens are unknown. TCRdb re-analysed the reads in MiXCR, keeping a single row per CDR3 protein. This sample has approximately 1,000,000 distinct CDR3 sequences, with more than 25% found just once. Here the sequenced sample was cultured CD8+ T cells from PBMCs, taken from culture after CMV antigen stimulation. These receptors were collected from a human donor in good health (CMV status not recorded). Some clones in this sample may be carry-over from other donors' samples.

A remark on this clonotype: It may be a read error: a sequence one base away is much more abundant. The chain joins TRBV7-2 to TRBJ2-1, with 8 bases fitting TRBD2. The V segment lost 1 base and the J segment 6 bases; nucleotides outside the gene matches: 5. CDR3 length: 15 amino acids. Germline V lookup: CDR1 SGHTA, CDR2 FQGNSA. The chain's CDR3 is CASSLVAGRFNEQFF. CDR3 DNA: TGTGCCAGCAGCTTAGTAGCGGGGCGATTCAATGAGCAGTTCTTC. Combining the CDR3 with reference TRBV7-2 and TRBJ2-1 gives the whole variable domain GAGVSQSPSNKVTEKGKDVELRCDPISGHTALYWYRQSLGQGLEFLIYFQGNSAPDKSGLPSDRFSAERTGGSVSTLTIQRTQQEDSAVYLCASSLVAGRFNEQFFGPGTRLTVL.

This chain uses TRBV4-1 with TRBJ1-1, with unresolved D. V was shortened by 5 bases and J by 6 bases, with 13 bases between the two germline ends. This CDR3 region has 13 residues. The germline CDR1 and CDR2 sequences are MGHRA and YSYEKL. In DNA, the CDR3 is TGCGCCAGCAGCTTCGGAGGGAGCGCTGAAGCTTTCTTT. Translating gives CASSFGGSAEAFF.

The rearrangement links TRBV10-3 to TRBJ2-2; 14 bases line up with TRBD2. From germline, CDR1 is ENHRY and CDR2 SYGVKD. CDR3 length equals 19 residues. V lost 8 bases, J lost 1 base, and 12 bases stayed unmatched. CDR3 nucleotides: TGTGCCATCCGGGGTCGGACTAGCGGGGGGCCTGGGAACACCGGGGAGCTGTTTTTT. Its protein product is CAIRGRTSGGPGNTGELFF.

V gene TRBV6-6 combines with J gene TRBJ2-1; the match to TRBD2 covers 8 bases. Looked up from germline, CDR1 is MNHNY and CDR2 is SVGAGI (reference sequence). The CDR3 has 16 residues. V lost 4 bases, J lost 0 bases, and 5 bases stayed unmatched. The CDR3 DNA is TGTGCCAGCAGTTCACCCGGGACTAGCTCCTACAATGAGCAGTTCTTC. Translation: CASSSPGTSSYNEQFF.

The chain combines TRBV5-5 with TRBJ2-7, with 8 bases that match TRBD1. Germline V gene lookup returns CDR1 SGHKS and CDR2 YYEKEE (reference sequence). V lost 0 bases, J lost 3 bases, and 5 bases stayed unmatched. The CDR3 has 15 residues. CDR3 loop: CASSLDRDRYYEQYF. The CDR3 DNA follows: TGTGCCAGCAGCTTGGATCGGGACAGGTACTACGAGCAGTACTTC.

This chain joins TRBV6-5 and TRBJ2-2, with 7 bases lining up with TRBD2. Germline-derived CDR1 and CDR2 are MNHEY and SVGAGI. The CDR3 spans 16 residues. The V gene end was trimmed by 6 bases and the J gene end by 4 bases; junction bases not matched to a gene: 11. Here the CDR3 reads CASSKLAGDLTGELFF. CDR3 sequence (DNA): TGTGCCAGCAGCAAACTGGCGGGGGACCTCACCGGGGAGCTGTTTTTT.

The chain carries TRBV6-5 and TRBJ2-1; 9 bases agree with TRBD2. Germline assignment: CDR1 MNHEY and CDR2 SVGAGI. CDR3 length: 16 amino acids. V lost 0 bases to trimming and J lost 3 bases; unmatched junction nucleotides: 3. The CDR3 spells CASSYSASGVYNEQFF. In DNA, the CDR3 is TGTGCCAGCAGTTACTCGGCTAGCGGGGTCTACAATGAGCAGTTCTTC.

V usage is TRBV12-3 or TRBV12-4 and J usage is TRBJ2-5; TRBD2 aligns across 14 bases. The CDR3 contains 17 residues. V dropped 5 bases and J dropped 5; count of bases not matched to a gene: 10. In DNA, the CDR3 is TGTGCCAGCAGTGACATGGGACTAGCGGGGGTGGAGGAGACCCAGTACTTC. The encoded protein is CASSDMGLAGVEETQYF.

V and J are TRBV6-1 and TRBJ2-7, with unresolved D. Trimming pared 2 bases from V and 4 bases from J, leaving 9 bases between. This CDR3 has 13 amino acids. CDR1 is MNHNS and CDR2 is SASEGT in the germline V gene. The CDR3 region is CASSEKVLYEQYV. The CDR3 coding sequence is TGTGCCAGCAGTGAAAAGGTCCTATACGAGCAGTACGTC.

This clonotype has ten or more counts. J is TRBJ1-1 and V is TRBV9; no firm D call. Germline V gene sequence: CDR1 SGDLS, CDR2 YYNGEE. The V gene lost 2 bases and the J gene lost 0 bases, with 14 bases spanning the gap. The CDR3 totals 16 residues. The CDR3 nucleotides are TGTGCCAGCAGCGTCTCTGGGAACCCGATGAACACTGAAGCTTTCTTT. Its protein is CASSVSGNPMNTEAFF.

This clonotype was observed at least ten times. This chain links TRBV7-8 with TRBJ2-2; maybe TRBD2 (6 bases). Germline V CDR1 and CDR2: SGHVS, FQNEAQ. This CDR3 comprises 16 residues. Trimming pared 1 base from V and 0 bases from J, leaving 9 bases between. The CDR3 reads CASSLGPGANTGELFF. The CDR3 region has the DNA TGTGCCAGCAGCTTAGGTCCGGGGGCGAACACCGGGGAGCTGTTTTTT.

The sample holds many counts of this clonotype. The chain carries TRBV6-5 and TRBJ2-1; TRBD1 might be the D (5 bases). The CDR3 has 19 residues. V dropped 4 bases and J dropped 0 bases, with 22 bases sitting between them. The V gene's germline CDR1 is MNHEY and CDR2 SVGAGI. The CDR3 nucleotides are TGTGCCAGCAGTTCCCCAGGACACCGGCCTCAGGGCTCCTACAATGAGCAGTTCTTC. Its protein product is CASSSPGHRPQGSYNEQFF.

The CDR3 is CASSSTLVADTQYF. The CDR3 region has the DNA TGCGCCAGCAGCTCGACGCTAGTAGCAGATACGCAGTATTTT. The chain recombines TRBV5-1 with TRBJ2-3, with D uncertain. Looked up from germline, CDR1 is SGHRS and CDR2 is YFSETQ. The CDR3 sequence is 14 residues long. The V end lost 3 bases, the J end lost 4 bases, and 12 bases lay between the germline ends.

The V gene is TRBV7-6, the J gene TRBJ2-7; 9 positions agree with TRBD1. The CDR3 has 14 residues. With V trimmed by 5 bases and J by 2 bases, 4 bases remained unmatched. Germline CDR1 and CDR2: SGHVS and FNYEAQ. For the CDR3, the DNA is TGTGCCAGCAGCGGACAGGGGTCGCCCTACGAGCAGTACTTC. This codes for CASSGQGSPYEQYF. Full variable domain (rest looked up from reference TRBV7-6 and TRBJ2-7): GAGVSQSPRYKVTKRGQDVALRCDPISGHVSLYWYRQALGQGPEFLTYFNYEAQQDKSGLPNDRFSAERPEGSISTLTIQRTEQRDSAMYRCASSGQGSPYEQYFGPGTRLTVT.

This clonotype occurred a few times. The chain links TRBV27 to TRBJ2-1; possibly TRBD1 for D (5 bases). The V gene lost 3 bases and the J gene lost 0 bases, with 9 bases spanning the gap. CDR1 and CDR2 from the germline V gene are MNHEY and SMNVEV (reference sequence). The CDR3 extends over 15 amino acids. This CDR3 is CASSLTANSYNEQFF. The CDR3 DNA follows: TGTGCCAGCAGTTTGACAGCAAACTCCTACAATGAGCAGTTCTTC.

Here the CDR3 reads CSARGKQDSQETQYF. The CDR3 region has the DNA TGCAGTGCTAGAGGAAAGCAGGACTCCCAAGAGACCCAGTACTTC. The gene calls are TRBV20-1 and TRBJ2-5; tentative D call: TRBD2 (5 bases). Germline CDR1 reads DFQATT; CDR2 reads SNEGSKA (reference sequence). V was clipped by 1 base and J by 1 base, with 13 bases between them. CDR3 length equals 15 residues.

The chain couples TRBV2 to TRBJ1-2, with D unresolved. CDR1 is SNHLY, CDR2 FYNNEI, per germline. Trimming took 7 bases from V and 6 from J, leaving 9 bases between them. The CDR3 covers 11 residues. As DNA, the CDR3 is TGTGCCAGCAAGGGATTGGATGGCTACACCTTC. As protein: CASKGLDGYTF.

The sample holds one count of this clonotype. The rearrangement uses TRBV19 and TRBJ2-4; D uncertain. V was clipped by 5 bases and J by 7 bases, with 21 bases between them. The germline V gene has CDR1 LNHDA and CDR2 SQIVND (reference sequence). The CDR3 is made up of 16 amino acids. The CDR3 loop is CASSSYLKENGNIQYF. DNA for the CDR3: TGTGCCAGTAGTTCCTACCTCAAAGAAAACGGGAACATTCAGTACTTC.